This T cell receptor (beta chain) comes out of a study of blood T cell repertoires in COVID-19. Germline CDR1 is PRHDT and CDR2 is FYEKMQ (reference sequence). CDR3 length: 14 residues. The V segment lost 5 bases and the J segment 6 bases; nucleotides outside the gene matches: 4. Produced via immunoSEQ multiplex PCR; TCRdb's table is partial and in-frame only. The sample carries a few hundred thousand clones, approximately 80% recorded once. This clonotype was obtained from a woman between 55 and 75 years old who had recovered from COVID-19. Sequencing input: PBMCs or T cells enriched from blood (not recorded which). The chain links TRBV13 to TRBJ1-5; 10 nucleotides line up with TRBD1. In nucleotides, the CDR3 is TGTGCCAGCAGCCTCGGACAGGGGGTTCAGCCCCAGCATTTT. It is translated as CASSLGQGVQPQHF.